This TCR beta chain came from a study of PD-1 blockade in classical Hodgkin lymphoma. Germline loops: CDR1 MNHEY, CDR2 SMNVEV (reference sequence). The CDR3 is 12 residues long. Trimming stripped 6 bases from V and 3 bases from J, with 6 bases between. Time point specified: newly diagnosed, previously untreated cHL patient sample. PBMCs representing newly diagnosed, untreated classical Hodgkin lymphoma functioned as the comparison. The protocol was immunoSEQ multiplex PCR, while the TCRdb copy is restricted to in-frame clones and leaves out a portion. This sample yields roughly 70,000 clones, of which approximately 93% are seen a single time; 2.6% belongs to the top ten.

Sequencing was performed on peripheral blood mononuclear cells (PBMCs). V usage is TRBV27 and J usage is TRBJ2-1, with D hard to call. The origin of this receptor is a human donor with classical Hodgkin lymphoma. The CDR3 sequence: CASRESYNEQFF. The CDR3 DNA sequence: TGTGCCAGCAGGGAGAGCTACAATGAGCAGTTCTTC.